This is a list of T cell receptor beta chains from one sample in a study of a mutant IDH1 vaccine in newly diagnosed glioma. Their specific antigens are unknown. Data came from immunoSEQ multiplex PCR; TCRdb stores just in-frame clones and leaves some out. The profile shows 35,000 to 45,000 clones, 81% of them singletons. This specimen consisted of PBMCs, obtained from a glioma patient whose treatment included an IDH1 peptide vaccine. The receptors stem from a man between 45 and 60 years old with glioma. Both conserved end residues are part of each CDR3. Fields, in order: V gene, CDR3 length, J gene, CDR3 protein.

>TRBV9|15|TRBJ2-3
CASSSSGTAIDTQYF
>TRBV5-5|12|TRBJ2-7
CASSLWAGEQYF
>TRBV6-1|14|TRBJ2-2
CASQGQGRTGELFF
>TRBV5-1|14|TRBJ2-1
CASSESSTHNEQFF
>TRBV27|13|TRBJ2-3
CASNALTTDTQYF
>TRBV6-5|15|TRBJ2-1
CASSLTPGPYNEQFF
>TRBV7-9|12|TRBJ2-1
CASSPWEDEQFF
>TRBV14|15|TRBJ2-1
CASSHRLAGVREQFF
>TRBV15|15|TRBJ1-2
CATSRDLGNLYGYTF
>TRBV28|15|TRBJ1-1
CASAYGVGGQTEAFF
>TRBV18|16|TRBJ2-6
CASSSPGGPGANVLTF
>TRBV5-6|17|TRBJ2-1
CASSLSAGTGTYNEQFF
>TRBV6-6|16|TRBJ2-6
CASSYTAGAGANVLTF
>TRBV28|17|TRBJ2-4
CASSSPFAGGSSNIQYF
>TRBV10-3|13|TRBJ1-2
CAIGTGGSNGYTF
>TRBV19|17|TRBJ2-7
CASSSPPAAVSISEQYF
>TRBV15|15|TRBJ2-7
CATSSAVAGWNEQYF
>TRBV6-5|13|TRBJ1-1
CASRIQGRVEAFF
>TRBV10-2|14|TRBJ1-6
CASSESGGGSPLHF
>TRBV10-3|13|TRBJ2-6
CAISESGANVLTF
>TRBV2|14|TRBJ1-2
CASSEASSHYGYTF
>TRBV9|13|TRBJ1-1
CASSETFNTEAFF
>TRBV18|14|TRBJ1-3
CASSPDLSGNTIYF
>TRBV25-1|14|TRBJ2-3
CASTVGGGTDTQYF
>TRBV5-5|15|TRBJ1-4
CASSLESGGNEKLFF
>TRBV7-9|15|TRBJ2-1
CASSSGGSLYNEQFF
>TRBV6-5|15|TRBJ2-7
CASSYIPGQGNEQYF
>TRBV11-3|14|TRBJ2-7
CASSLDYGSYEQYF
>TRBV19|12|TRBJ1-1
CASKHQETEAFF
>TRBV2|14|TRBJ2-7
CASSAGQGWYEQYF
>TRBV6-5|11|TRBJ1-4
CASMKEGKLFF